This T cell receptor (beta chain) was retrieved from a study of cytotoxic CD8 clonotypes in ibrutinib-treated CLL. Across the whole study: Response samples were obtained once patients had received a median roughly 11 months of treatment, range 6 to 36.

This CDR3 is built from 14 residues. V lost 5 bases and J 0 bases, leaving 9 bases between the germline ends. Per the germline V gene, CDR1 is LNHDA and CDR2 is SQIVND (reference sequence). T cells were sequenced at a targeted depth of 1 in 200,000 to 1 in 1 million. TCRdb's table, derived via immunoSEQ multiplex PCR, lists solely in-frame clones and lacks some. The sample holds 150,000 to 200,000 clones, roughly 84% seen once. Study-wide findings and caveats: Sampling times (in sustained-remission versus progressing patients) were not the same. Researchers report that baseline clonality outpaced age-matched healthy donors and tracked circulating CD8+ T-cell counts.

As to this clone: Its antigen remains unknown.

The chain carries TRBV19 and TRBJ2-3; no reliable D call. This TCR was recovered from a human donor with chronic lymphocytic leukemia. The sample in question was PBMCs, obtained at disease progression, from a patient treated with ibrutinib. The CDR3 DNA is TGTGCCAGTAGTCTTGGGTCTAGCACAGATACGCAGTATTTT. Its protein is CASSLGSSTDTQYF.